A selection of T cell receptor beta chains follows, all from one sample in a study of shared clonotypes between healthy human individuals. Assay used: immunoSEQ multiplex PCR; TCRdb lists only in-frame clones, some missing. The table records some 2,500,000 clones, more than 85% of them present only once. Sample: naive CD4+ T cells from PBMCs. Receptors were obtained from a man between 18 and 35 years old in good health. Some clones in this sample may be carry-over from other donors' samples. The CDR3 runs from the conserved cysteine through the conserved F or W. D genes are given only for firm matches. Size values are once, few and many counts, or a class for expanded clones, and some rows have none.

V gene	clone size	D gene	J gene	CDR3 DNA	CDR3 protein
TRBV7-2	NA	NA	TRBJ2-7	TGTGCCAGCAGCGACCGTTTGAACGAGCAGTACTTC	CASSDRLNEQYF
TRBV15	NA	NA	TRBJ2-6	TGTGCCACCAGCAGAGCTGGGCCTCTCTCTGGGGCCAACGTCCTGACTTTC	CATSRAGPLSGANVLTF
TRBV7-3	once	TRBD1	TRBJ2-7	TGTGCCAGCAGCCCGGACAGGGGGCGCGAGCAGTACTTC	CASSPDRGREQYF
TRBV6-5	NA	TRBD1	TRBJ2-1	TGTGCCAGCAGTGCCGACAGGGGCCATGAGCAGTTCTTC	CASSADRGHEQFF
TRBV30	few	NA	TRBJ1-1	TGTGCCTGGAGTGGGGACGGATTGAACACTGAAGCTTTCTTT	CAWSGDGLNTEAFF
TRBV5-1	NA	TRBD1	TRBJ1-1	TGCGCCAGCAGCGACGGGACAGCCAACACTGAAGCTTTCTTT	CASSDGTANTEAFF
TRBV7-8	NA	NA	TRBJ2-5	TGTGCCAGCAGCGCGGGGACCAGCGGGGAGACCCAGTACTTC	CASSAGTSGETQYF
TRBV9	NA	TRBD2	TRBJ2-7	TGTGCCAGCAGCCCACGGACTAGCGGGATCGCCGAGCAGTACTTC	CASSPRTSGIAEQYF
TRBV29-1	NA	NA	TRBJ1-2	TGCAGCGTTGTGGCCTCCTCAGCAAGGGGCTACACCTTC	CSVVASSARGYTF
TRBV28	few	TRBD1	TRBJ2-7	TGTGCCAGCAGTTTATATGGACAGGGTCGGGACGAGCAGTACTTC	CASSLYGQGRDEQYF
TRBV30	NA	TRBD2	TRBJ2-7	TGTGCCTGGAGTGTAGGGTTAGCGGGAGGGCCATACGAGCAGTACTTC	CAWSVGLAGGPYEQYF
TRBV28	NA	NA	TRBJ1-1	TGTGCCAGCAGTCCCCTTTTCACTGAAGCTTTCTTT	CASSPLFTEAFF
TRBV5-5	NA	TRBD2	TRBJ2-1	TGTGCCAGCAGCCCTCCGGATAGCGGGTACAATGAGCAGTTCTTC	CASSPPDSGYNEQFF
TRBV7-3	NA	NA	TRBJ2-2	TGTGCCAGCAGCTTAATTTCGGGGAACACCGGGGAGCTGTTTTTT	CASSLISGNTGELFF
TRBV7-3	NA	TRBD1	TRBJ2-4	TGTGCCAGCAGCCTCATGGGGAACAGGGGGCGGCCTGAAAAAAACATTCAGTACTTC	CASSLMGNRGRPEKNIQYF
TRBV7-6	NA	TRBD2	TRBJ2-1	TGTGCCAGCAGCTTTTTACGGGATACTAGCGGAGCGTACAATGAGCAGTTCTTC	CASSFLRDTSGAYNEQFF
TRBV18	NA	TRBD2	TRBJ2-1	TGTGCCAGCTCACCAGGGGCAGCGGGGACCTACAATGAGCAGTTCTTC	CASSPGAAGTYNEQFF
TRBV18	NA	NA	TRBJ2-7	TGTGCCAGCTCACCTGGGACTTTCTACGAGCAGTACTTC	CASSPGTFYEQYF
TRBV6-5	NA	NA	TRBJ2-3	TGTGCCAGCAGTCGGACAGACCGATTCACAGATACGCAGTATTTT	CASSRTDRFTDTQYF
TRBV5-7	NA	NA	TRBJ1-4	TGTGCCAGCAGCTTAGGCGGAAAACTGTTTTTT	CASSLGGKLFF
TRBV18	few	NA	TRBJ1-3	TGTGCCAGCTCACCGGAGGGAAACACCATATATTTT	CASSPEGNTIYF
TRBV5-4	NA	TRBD2	TRBJ2-3	TGTGCCAGCAGCACCGGACTAGCGGGAGTCACAGATACGCAGTATTTT	CASSTGLAGVTDTQYF
TRBV28	NA	NA	TRBJ2-3	TGTGCCAGCAGTCACGGTGGGGTAGGCACAGATACGCAGTATTTT	CASSHGGVGTDTQYF
TRBV7-2	NA	TRBD2	TRBJ2-3	TGTGCCAGCAGCCTCGGCGGGCTAGCGGGGGGCACCCCAGATACGCAGTATTTT	CASSLGGLAGGTPDTQYF
TRBV18	NA	NA	TRBJ2-6	TGTGCCAGCTCACCCGAAGGACGGGCCAACGTCCTGACTTTC	CASSPEGRANVLTF
TRBV5-5	NA	NA	TRBJ2-3	TGTGCCAGCAGCCCGACGGCTAGCGCAGATACGCAGTATTTT	CASSPTASADTQYF
TRBV5-4	NA	TRBD2	TRBJ2-7	TGTGCCAGCAGCTTCCTGGACGGCACTAGCGGGACGGGCGAGCAGTACTTC	CASSFLDGTSGTGEQYF
TRBV19	NA	TRBD1	TRBJ2-7	TGTGCCAGTAGTATGGTGGGCACCGGGACAGGCTCCTACGAGCAGTACTTC	CASSMVGTGTGSYEQYF
TRBV19	NA	NA	TRBJ1-3	TGTGCCAGTAGGGCGGGAAGCTCTGGAAACACCATATATTTT	CASRAGSSGNTIYF
TRBV5-1	NA	TRBD1	TRBJ2-1	TGCGCCAGCAGCTTGGGGCAGGGGGCGTCGTCAGGCCACAATGAGCAGTTCTTC	CASSLGQGASSGHNEQFF
TRBV19	NA	NA	TRBJ1-2	TGTGCCAGTAGTATTTCGGGGTTTGGCTACACCTTC	CASSISGFGYTF
TRBV11-2	NA	NA	TRBJ2-2	TGTGCCAGCAGCCTCCCGGGGGCCGCGAACACCGGGGAGCTGTTTTTT	CASSLPGAANTGELFF
TRBV28	NA	NA	TRBJ1-3	TGTGCCAGCAGACAATACTCTGGAAACACCATATATTTT	CASRQYSGNTIYF
TRBV29-1	NA	NA	TRBJ1-1	TGCAGCGTTGAAGAGCAGCAACGTGTGATGGCTTTCTTT	CSVEEQQRVMAFF
TRBV27	NA	NA	TRBJ2-1	TGTGCCATTCTCCGGAAGGGAGGCTCCTACAATGAGCAGTTCTTC	CAILRKGGSYNEQFF
TRBV7-9	once	NA	TRBJ1-2	TGTGCCAGCAGCACCACTTTCTATGGCTACACCTTC	CASSTTFYGYTF
TRBV6-5	NA	NA	TRBJ1-1	TGTGCCAGCAGTGGACCAGGGGCGACGAACACTGAAGCTTTCTTT	CASSGPGATNTEAFF
TRBV6-5	NA	NA	TRBJ2-7	TGTGCCAGCAGTTCCCCGGGCGGCTACGAGCAGTACTTC	CASSSPGGYEQYF
TRBV7-8	NA	NA	TRBJ2-7	TGTGCCAGCAGCTCCCAGACACGCGGAGGAGCCTACGAGCAGTACTTC	CASSSQTRGGAYEQYF
TRBV7-2	NA	NA	TRBJ1-2	TGTGCCAGCAGCCTCCTGATACAGGGTAAAAAAGGCTTCACCTTC	CASSLLIQGKKGFTF
TRBV19	NA	TRBD2	TRBJ2-1	TGTGCCAGTATGAAGGCTAGCGGGGGTAATGAGCAGTTCTTC	CASMKASGGNEQFF
TRBV5-1	NA	NA	TRBJ2-7	TGCGCCAGCAGCCACGGGACACTATCCTACGAGCAGTACTTC	CASSHGTLSYEQYF
TRBV4-2	NA	NA	TRBJ1-1	TGTGCCAGCAGCCAAGTGGGGCGGATTAACACTGAAGCTTTCTTT	CASSQVGRINTEAFF
TRBV19	NA	NA	TRBJ1-1	TGTGCCAGTAGTAGGCCCGAGGGCACTGAAGCTTTCTTT	CASSRPEGTEAFF
TRBV28	NA	NA	TRBJ1-2	TGTGCCAGCAGTACCCCCGGACAGAACTATGGCTACACCTTC	CASSTPGQNYGYTF